The 30 T cell receptor beta chains reported below all come from one sample, sequenced in a study of CD8 T cells in Susac syndrome. Random hexamers were used to reverse transcribe roughly 0.5 to 1 ug of RNA. Each CDR3 protein is one row after TCRdb ran MiXCR on the immunoSEQ multiplex PCR reads. The top ten clones hold roughly 0.97% of a sample with 80,000 to 95,000 distinct CDR3 sequences, 94% of them seen once. The sample taken for sequencing was CD8+ T cells from PBMCs. These receptors all come from a human donor with Susac syndrome.

The V gene is TRBV4-3, the J gene TRBJ2-4; 8 positions agree with TRBD2. Germline CDR1 reads LGHNA; CDR2 reads YSLEER. J was trimmed by 1 base and V by 0 bases; bases with no gene match: 8. The CDR3 sequence is 18 residues long. The CDR3 loop is CASSQDEVAGPAKNIQYF. DNA for the CDR3: TGCGCCAGCAGCCAAGATGAGGTAGCGGGGCCCGCCAAAAACATTCAGTACTTC.

V is TRBV19 and J is TRBJ2-7; possible D gene TRBD1, 6 bases. The germline V and J ends were trimmed by 3 bases and 3 bases, with 12 bases remaining between them. Germline V gives CDR1 LNHDA, CDR2 SQIVND (reference sequence). The CDR3 runs to 14 residues. CDR3: CASSIGRGRYEQYF. The CDR3 nucleotides read TGTGCCAGTAGTATTGGCAGGGGACGCTACGAGCAGTACTTC.

V and J are TRBV29-1 and TRBJ2-2; D uncertain. The CDR3 length is 13 residues. The germline gives CDR1 SQVTM, CDR2 ANQGSEA. Deletions cut 1 base from V and 6 bases from J, with 9 bases between. CDR3: CSVEVSGSGELFF. The CDR3 DNA is TGCAGCGTTGAAGTATCAGGCTCCGGGGAGCTGTTTTTT.

The chain couples TRBV15 to TRBJ2-5; D remains ambiguous. Germline CDR1 and CDR2: LNHNV and YYDKDF (reference sequence). Trimming stripped 1 base from V and 7 bases from J, with 19 bases between. CDR3 length equals 16 residues. CDR3 coding DNA: TGTGCCACCAGCAGAGCTCGGAACACGCTGGACGGGACCCAGTACTTC. The encoded protein is CATSRARNTLDGTQYF.

The chain employs TRBV7-9 and TRBJ2-7; D gene unclear. V was shortened by 8 bases and J by 1 base, with 12 bases between the two germline ends. The CDR3 sequence is 13 residues long. Germline values: CDR1 SEHNR, CDR2 FQNEAQ (reference sequence). CDR3 region: CASSSSLSYEQYF. CDR3 bases: TGTGCCAGCTCAAGCTCACTATCCTACGAGCAGTACTTC.

The rearrangement links TRBV7-2 to TRBJ2-7; D is unclear. V was shortened by 2 bases and J by 5 bases, with 10 bases between the two germline ends. The length of the CDR3 is 13 residues. Germline V CDR1 and CDR2: SGHTA, FQGNSA. CDR3 amino acids: CASSLLSGDEQYF. The DNA for the CDR3 is TGTGCCAGCAGCTTATTGTCTGGGGACGAGCAGTACTTC.

The gene calls are TRBV6-2 or TRBV6-3 and TRBJ2-1, with TRBD2 as a possible D gene (6 bases). Trimming removed 4 bases at V and 6 bases at J, with 16 bases between. Looked up from germline, CDR1 is MNHEY and CDR2 is SVGEGT. CDR3 length equals 15 residues. The CDR3 is CASSSGGAVLNEQFF. CDR3 coding DNA: TGTGCCAGCAGTTCCGGCGGGGCGGTTCTCAATGAGCAGTTCTTC.

The J gene is TRBJ2-2, the V gene TRBV2; 9 bases align to TRBD1. From germline, CDR1 is SNHLY and CDR2 FYNNEI. This CDR3 has 15 amino acids. V was pared by 8 bases and J by 3 bases, with 7 bases of the junction left unmatched. CDR3 loop: CASDSGQGYTGELFF. The CDR3 DNA is TGTGCCAGCGACTCGGGACAGGGCTACACCGGGGAGCTGTTTTTT.

The rearrangement uses TRBV5-6 and TRBJ1-2; D is unresolved. The CDR3 is made up of 14 amino acids. CDR1 and CDR2 (germline): SGHDT, YYEEEE. V was cut by 1 base and J by 2 bases, with 9 bases left in between. CDR3 bases: TGTGCCAGCAGCTTGTGGGTGGCAAACTATGGCTACACCTTC. This translates into CASSLWVANYGYTF.

This CDR3 is CSAVLETNTEAFF. CDR3 nucleotides: TGCAGTGCCGTCCTGGAAACGAACACTGAAGCTTTCTTT. The genes are TRBV20-1 and TRBJ1-1; no firm D call. The ends were cut back, 6 bases at V and 1 base at J, with 12 bases in the middle. This CDR3 contains 13 residues. Germline V gene data show CDR1 as DFQATT and CDR2 as SNEGSKA (reference sequence).

The chain couples TRBV19 to TRBJ1-5; 9 nucleotides agree with TRBD1. The germline V gene has CDR1 LNHDA and CDR2 SQIVND (reference sequence). Losses at the gene ends were 3 bases for V and 4 bases for J; bases not matched to a gene: 10. This CDR3 contains 17 residues. For the CDR3, the DNA is TGTGCCAGTAGTATGGGCTACTGGGGACAGGGAAATCAGCCCCAGCATTTT. Translated, it gives CASSMGYWGQGNQPQHF.

The rearrangement uses TRBV12-3 or TRBV12-4 and TRBJ2-1; TRBD2 agrees at 16 bases. This CDR3 region has 15 residues. V was pared by 6 bases and J by 12 bases, with 8 bases of the junction left unmatched. The CDR3 sequence is CASSPTGLAGGLQFF. The CDR3 DNA sequence: TGTGCCAGCAGCCCCACGGGACTAGCGGGGGGGCTGCAGTTCTTC.

CDR3 sequence reads: CASRGLARETQYF. The CDR3 DNA sequence: TGTGCCAGCAGAGGACTAGCACGGGAGACCCAGTACTTC. V usage is TRBV7-9 and J usage is TRBJ2-5; 8 positions agree with TRBD2. Germline-derived CDR1 and CDR2 are SEHNR and FQNEAQ (reference sequence). The V and J ends lost 6 bases and 5 bases, in that order; junction bases with no gene match: 5. The CDR3 has 13 residues. The complete variable domain, with remaining parts taken from reference TRBV7-9 and TRBJ2-5, reads DTGVSQNPRHKITKRGQNVTFRCDPISEHNRLYWYRQTLGQGPEFLTYFQNEAQLEKSRLLSDRFSAERPKGSFSTLEIQRTEQGDSAMYLCASRGLARETQYFGPGTRLLVL.

The chain joins TRBV2 to TRBJ2-1; 8 nucleotides agree with TRBD2. This CDR3 comprises 15 residues. The junction had 12 bases not matched to a gene; V was cut back by 11 bases and J by 3 bases. Germline V CDR1 and CDR2: SNHLY, FYNNEI. In nucleotides, the CDR3 is TGTGCCTACCCCGGCCGGGGGGGGCGCTACAATGAGCAGTTCTTC. Translation gives CAYPGRGGRYNEQFF.

The CDR3 sequence is CASSLVSGTLYEQYF. The CDR3 DNA sequence: TGTGCCAGCAGCTTAGTTTCAGGGACCCTCTACGAGCAGTACTTC. This chain links TRBV7-9 with TRBJ2-7; TRBD1 or TRBD2 may be the D gene (5 bases each). V was shortened by 1 base and J by 3 bases, with 13 bases between the two germline ends. Germline V gives CDR1 SEHNR, CDR2 FQNEAQ (reference sequence). The CDR3 runs 15 residues.

V and J are TRBV4-3 and TRBJ1-3; D is unclear. Germline V gene data show CDR1 as LGHNA and CDR2 as YSLEER. Trimming took off 0 bases at V and 3 bases at J, with 15 bases between the two ends. This CDR3 contains 17 residues. The CDR3 reads CASSQDSLGALGNTIYF. The CDR3 DNA follows: TGCGCCAGCAGCCAAGATTCCCTGGGCGCCCTTGGAAACACCATATATTTT.

The chain couples TRBV20-1 to TRBJ2-1; weak D call: TRBD2 (6 bases). V was trimmed by 0 bases and J by 8 bases, leaving 17 bases between them. The CDR3 runs to 15 residues. Germline V gene data show CDR1 as DFQATT and CDR2 as SNEGSKA (reference sequence). The CDR3 sequence is CSARDLGDSDHEQFF. CDR3 coding DNA: TGCAGTGCTAGAGATCTGGGGGACTCTGACCATGAGCAGTTCTTC.

This chain uses TRBV19 with TRBJ2-7, with 9 bases matching TRBD2. Germline V gene sequence: CDR1 LNHDA, CDR2 SQIVND (reference sequence). V lost 9 bases and J lost 2; bases outside the gene matches: 2. The length of the CDR3 is 12 residues. The CDR3 DNA follows: TGTGCCAGCGGGACTAGCCCCTACGAGCAGTACTTC. Translation: CASGTSPYEQYF.

The chain couples TRBV5-6 to TRBJ1-5; tentative D call: TRBD1 (5 bases). The germline gives CDR1 SGHDT, CDR2 YYEEEE. Trimming removed 3 bases from V and 1 base from J, with 11 bases in between. The CDR3 spans 15 residues. The CDR3 DNA sequence: TGTGCCAGCAGCTCCGTGGGGGAGAGCAATCAGCCCCAGCATTTT. Protein product: CASSSVGESNQPQHF.

V usage is TRBV2 and J usage is TRBJ2-3; 7 bases line up with TRBD2. The CDR3 length is 16 residues. V shed 5 bases and J 2 bases; nucleotides not matched to a gene: 10. CDR1 and CDR2 (germline): SNHLY, FYNNEI. The CDR3 spells CASSSPPLAVTDTQYF. DNA of the CDR3: TGTGCCAGCAGTTCCCCCCCCCTAGCGGTCACAGATACGCAGTATTTT.

J is TRBJ2-7 and V is TRBV28, with TRBD1 identical over 8 bases. Losses at the gene ends were 6 bases for V and 6 bases for J; bases not matched to a gene: 10. Germline V gene lookup returns CDR1 MDHEN and CDR2 SYDVKM. The CDR3 totals 14 residues. The chain's CDR3 is CASSLTGGRLEQYF. CDR3 bases: TGTGCCAGCAGCCTAACAGGGGGAAGGCTCGAGCAGTACTTC.

The chain links TRBV29-1 to TRBJ2-5, with 9 positions matching TRBD2. V dropped 2 bases and J dropped 5; count of bases not matched to a gene: 6. CDR1 and CDR2 from the germline V gene are SQVTM and ANQGSEA. The CDR3 extends over 14 amino acids. The chain's CDR3 is CSVEFLAGFETQYF. CDR3 sequence (DNA): TGCAGCGTTGAATTCCTAGCGGGATTCGAGACCCAGTACTTC.

The chain combines TRBV5-4 with TRBJ2-5, with TRBD2 identical over 10 bases. Unmatched junction bases numbered 21, after V lost 2 bases and J lost 8 bases. The CDR3 totals 19 residues. Germline V lookup: CDR1 SGHNT, CDR2 YYREEE (reference sequence). The CDR3 region has the DNA TGTGCCAGCAGCTTCCTACCCCCCACTAGCGGGGTCACAAGAGAAACCCAGTACTTC. Translating gives CASSFLPPTSGVTRETQYF. Looking up the rest from reference TRBV5-4 and TRBJ2-5 gives the full variable domain: ETGVTQSPTHLIKTRGQQVTLRCSSQSGHNTVSWYQQALGQGPQFIFQYYREEENGRGNFPPRFSGLQFPNYSSELNVNALELDDSALYLCASSFLPPTSGVTRETQYFGPGTRLLVL.

This clonotype has only one observation. CDR3 loop: CASSFGLNEAFF. The DNA for the CDR3 is TGTGCCAGCAGTTTTGGGCTGAATGAAGCTTTCTTT. V usage is TRBV12-3 or TRBV12-4 and J usage is TRBJ1-1, with D unresolved. This CDR3 spans 12 amino acids. V lost 3 bases and J 7 bases, leaving 9 bases between the germline ends.

The V call is TRBV6-5, the J call TRBJ2-1; maybe TRBD1 (5 bases). The length of the CDR3 is 12 residues. V shed 5 bases and J shed 4 bases, with 6 bases lying between them. Germline lookup yields CDR1 MNHEY and CDR2 SVGAGI. The CDR3 DNA reads TGTGCCAGCAGTCCAGGGTACAATGAGCAGTTCTTC. Translated, it gives CASSPGYNEQFF.

This chain joins TRBV7-2 and TRBJ2-3, with D unresolved. The CDR3 sequence is 12 residues long. Germline V lookup: CDR1 SGHTA, CDR2 FQGNSA. Trimming stripped 1 base from V and 6 bases from J, with 5 bases between. The CDR3 region is CASSLGLDTQYF. CDR3 nucleotides: TGTGCCAGCAGCTTAGGGCTCGATACGCAGTATTTT.

The J gene is TRBJ2-7, the V gene TRBV27; 11 positions match TRBD2. The CDR3 spans 17 residues. Losses at the gene ends were 3 bases for V and 0 bases for J; bases not matched to a gene: 7. Germline V CDR1 and CDR2: MNHEY, SMNVEV (reference sequence). This CDR3 is CASSFQPTSGTSYEQYF. For the CDR3, the DNA is TGTGCCAGCAGTTTCCAACCGACTAGCGGGACCTCCTACGAGCAGTACTTC.

This chain connects TRBV4-1 to TRBJ1-5; D gene uncertain. V was pared by 3 bases and J by 3 bases, with 6 bases between. The CDR3 extends over 13 amino acids. CDR1 is MGHRA and CDR2 is YSYEKL in the germline V gene. The chain's CDR3 is CASSQTINQPQHF. The CDR3 DNA is TGCGCCAGCAGCCAGACTATCAATCAGCCCCAGCATTTT.

This sequence joins TRBV4-3 and TRBJ2-2; D unresolved. This CDR3 spans 16 amino acids. Germline V gives CDR1 LGHNA, CDR2 YSLEER. V was shortened by 4 bases and J by 4 bases, with 16 bases between the two germline ends. CDR3 in amino acids: CASSPRLIPGTGELFF. The CDR3 nucleotides are TGCGCCAGCAGCCCCCGGCTGATCCCGGGCACCGGGGAGCTGTTTTTT.

The chain has TRBV27 and TRBJ1-1; the D is unclear. The germline V and J ends were trimmed by 0 bases and 8 bases, with 13 bases remaining between them. Germline values: CDR1 MNHEY, CDR2 SMNVEV (reference sequence). The CDR3 sequence is 14 residues long. The CDR3 here is CASSLSNSLMEAFF. The CDR3 coding sequence is TGTGCCAGCAGTTTATCCAACTCTCTCATGGAAGCTTTCTTT.